This T cell receptor beta chain was sequenced during a study of T cell responses to AZD1222 COVID-19 vaccine. Across the study: Pooling was applied to second doses at about 4 or about 12 weeks.

The V gene's germline CDR1 is LNHNV and CDR2 YYDKDF (reference sequence). V shed 2 bases and J 4 bases; nucleotides not matched to a gene: 6. The CDR3 is 15 amino acids. A remark on this clone: Its target is unknown.

General observations from the study: In the spike-specific TCR repertoire, nearly half reportedly target unmutated variant regions. Repertoires were sampled only after the peak T cell response.

The repertoire was sequenced with immunoSEQ multiplex PCR; TCRdb's copy has only in-frame clones and lacks some. The profile shows about 88,000 clones, roughly nine tenths of them singletons. V usage is TRBV15 and J usage is TRBJ2-5, with 8 bases fitting TRBD1. The source of this sequence is an adult in good health. This specimen was peripheral blood, taken on day 0 of AZD1222 vaccination. The CDR3, as DNA: TGTGCCACCAGCAGAAGATCAACAGGGGGAGAGACCCAGTACTTC. Protein: CATSRRSTGGETQYF.